These 24 T cell receptor beta chains were all obtained from the same sample, sequenced in a study of T-cell memory formation after mild COVID-19. TCRdb re-called the 5' RACE reads through MiXCR, storing one row per CDR3 protein. The sample has hundreds of thousands of distinct CDR3 sequences; around 13% are singletons. Material: PBMCs or a T cell subset sorted from them (not recorded which). These receptors all come from a young man who had mild COVID-19 (a few samples of this study predate the infection). Cell type and time point are not known.

The chain couples TRBV4-1 to TRBJ2-2, with 7 bases identical to TRBD1. Per germline, CDR1 MGHRA and CDR2 YSYEKL. Trimming cost V 4 bases and J 9 bases; bases outside gene matches: 8. The CDR3 consists of 14 residues. The CDR3 loop is CASSREQGMWELFF. CDR3 DNA sequence: TGCGCCAGCAGCCGGGAACAGGGGATGTGGGAGCTGTTTTTT.

The rearrangement uses TRBV9 and TRBJ2-7; the match to TRBD2 covers 12 bases. J gave up 3 bases and V 4 bases, and 5 bases lay outside the gene matches. The CDR3 length is 15 residues. Germline V CDR1 and CDR2: SGDLS, YYNGEE. The CDR3 sequence is CASSPTSGGHYEQYF. For the CDR3, the DNA is TGTGCCAGCAGCCCTACTAGCGGGGGGCACTACGAGCAGTACTTC.

This clonotype occurred a few times. The chain links TRBV11-2 to TRBJ1-6; D not resolved. The V end was cut by 5 bases, the J end by 1 base, with 15 bases between. From germline, CDR1 is SGHAT and CDR2 FQNNGV. The CDR3 is made up of 17 amino acids. DNA for the CDR3: TGTGCCAGCAGCCATCTCAACAGAGCGTCCTATAATTCACCCCTCCACTTT. This encodes CASSHLNRASYNSPLHF. The complete variable domain, with remaining parts taken from reference TRBV11-2 and TRBJ1-6, reads EAGVAQSPRYKIIEKRQSVAFWCNPISGHATLYWYQQILGQGPKLLIQFQNNGVVDDSQLPKDRFSAERLKGVDSTLKIQPAKLEDSAVYLCASSHLNRASYNSPLHFGNGTRLTVT.

The rearrangement links TRBV6-5 to TRBJ1-1; TRBD1 might be the D (5 bases). The germline V gene has CDR1 MNHEY and CDR2 SVGAGI. The CDR3 has 17 residues. V dropped 0 bases and J dropped 0 bases, with 14 bases sitting between them. The CDR3 loop reads CASSYSGGRTVNTEAFF. The CDR3 DNA follows: TGTGCCAGCAGTTACTCGGGGGGTCGGACGGTGAACACTGAAGCTTTCTTT.

This clonotype was picked up a small number of times. This chain uses TRBV20-1 with TRBJ2-7, with a possible D match to TRBD2 (6 bases). Germline lookup yields CDR1 DFQATT and CDR2 SNEGSKA (reference sequence). The CDR3 is made up of 12 amino acids. Trimming took off 6 bases at V and 6 bases at J, with 15 bases between the two ends. The CDR3 bases are TGCAGTGCCAGGGACTCCCTTACCGAGCAGTACTTC. This translates into CSARDSLTEQYF.

This rearrangement joins TRBV5-4 to TRBJ2-1, with TRBD2 identical over 10 bases. The V and J ends lost 1 base and 0 bases, in that order; junction bases with no gene match: 10. The CDR3 loop spans 19 amino acids. CDR1 is SGHNT and CDR2 is YYREEE in the germline V gene (reference sequence). The CDR3, as DNA: TGTGCCAGCAGCTTGATGGTAGCGGGGGGTCTGAGCTCCTACAATGAGCAGTTCTTC. Its translation is CASSLMVAGGLSSYNEQFF.

This chain uses TRBV4-3 with TRBJ2-3; 10 nucleotides match TRBD2. The V gene's germline CDR1 is LGHNA and CDR2 YSLEER. Trimming cost V 4 bases and J 0 bases; bases outside gene matches: 22. The CDR3 contains 22 residues. CDR3 loop: CASSRRLLEAGGYRGSTDTQYF. In DNA, the CDR3 is TGCGCCAGCAGCCGACGTCTACTAGAAGCGGGGGGGTATCGTGGTAGCACAGATACGCAGTATTTT.

The rearrangement joins TRBV27 to TRBJ1-2; D may be TRBD1 (6 bases). Germline-derived CDR1 and CDR2 are MNHEY and SMNVEV (reference sequence). The V and J ends lost 6 bases and 8 bases respectively, with 22 bases between them. The CDR3 loop spans 15 amino acids. The CDR3 is CASSPLPVGGQGYTF. CDR3 DNA: TGTGCCAGCAGCCCGCTACCCGTTGGGGGGCAAGGCTACACCTTC.

The chain uses TRBV7-3 and TRBJ1-1; 9 bases fit TRBD1. In germline, CDR1 is SGHTA, CDR2 FQGTGA. The CDR3 has 14 residues. The J segment lost 4 bases and the V segment lost 2 bases, leaving 2 bases of the junction unmatched. The CDR3 coding sequence is TGTGCCAGCAGCTTATTGGACAGGGGCACTGAAGCTTTCTTT. This gives the protein CASSLLDRGTEAFF. Complete variable domain (other parts from reference TRBV7-3 and TRBJ1-1): GAGVSQTPSNKVTEKGKYVELRCDPISGHTALYWYRQSLGQGPEFLIYFQGTGAADDSGLPNDRFFAVRPEGSVSTLKIQRTERGDSAVYLCASSLLDRGTEAFFGQGTRLTVV.

J is TRBJ1-6 and V is TRBV20-1; the D is unclear. Germline CDR1 and CDR2: DFQATT and SNEGSKA (reference sequence). V lost 7 bases, J lost 4 bases, and 11 bases lay in between. The CDR3 length is 13 residues. The CDR3 reads CSGLADYNSPLHF. CDR3 coding DNA: TGCAGTGGGCTGGCAGATTATAATTCACCCCTCCACTTT.

The chain combines TRBV27 with TRBJ1-5; D gene ambiguous. This CDR3 spans 15 amino acids. Trimming took off 6 bases at V and 3 bases at J, with 15 bases between the two ends. CDR1 and CDR2 from the germline V gene are MNHEY and SMNVEV (reference sequence). As DNA, the CDR3 is TGTGCCAGCAGCACCCTAGGAGGGCTCAATCAGCCCCAGCATTTT. Translating gives CASSTLGGLNQPQHF.

This clonotype showed up just a few times. The chain has TRBV6-2 or TRBV6-3 and TRBJ2-1; D unresolved. Germline values: CDR1 MNHEY, CDR2 SVGEGT. Trimming pared 10 bases from V and 2 bases from J, leaving 12 bases between. The CDR3 covers 13 residues. CDR3 in DNA: TGTGCCACCGTTAGGCCGGCCTACAATGAGCAGTTCTTC. As protein: CATVRPAYNEQFF.

This clonotype was seen at least ten times. V gene TRBV4-3 combines with J gene TRBJ2-3; 14 positions agree with TRBD2. Unmatched junction bases numbered 9, after V lost 5 bases and J lost 5 bases. The CDR3 has 17 amino acids. Germline CDR1 reads LGHNA; CDR2 reads YSLEER. The CDR3 spells CASSFSTSGGAGDTQYF. CDR3 coding DNA: TGCGCCAGCAGCTTCTCGACTAGCGGGGGGGCCGGAGATACGCAGTATTTT.

The chain recombines TRBV3-2 with TRBJ2-7; TRBD2, the table's D call, was not compared with the DNA. TRBV3-2 is a pseudogene locus. This CDR3 region has 15 residues. As DNA, the CDR3 is TGTGCCAGCAGCCAACGACACCGGAGGGACTACGAGCAGTACTTC. It specifies CASSQRHRRDYEQYF.

The chain joins TRBV18 to TRBJ1-2; D is uncertain. The ends were cut back, 1 base at V and 8 bases at J, with 17 bases in the middle. The germline V gene has CDR1 KGHSH and CDR2 LQKENI. The CDR3 length is 15 residues. In nucleotides, the CDR3 is TGTGCCAGCTCACCACAGCTCAGGAGGAGCCCAGGCTACACCTTC. It translates to CASSPQLRRSPGYTF.

This clonotype has only a few counts. V and J are TRBV27 and TRBJ2-6, with D hard to call. Germline V gives CDR1 MNHEY, CDR2 SMNVEV (reference sequence). There are 18 residues in the CDR3. Trimming removed 1 base from V and 2 bases from J, with 15 bases in between. CDR3 protein: CASSLYGGRHTGANVLTF. CDR3 bases: TGTGCCAGCAGTTTATACGGCGGTCGGCATACTGGGGCCAACGTCCTGACTTTC.

This clonotype was observed a handful of times. This sequence joins TRBV7-6 and TRBJ2-2; no reliable D call. V lost 5 bases and J 10 bases, leaving 11 bases between the germline ends. CDR3 length equals 12 residues. Germline V gene lookup returns CDR1 SGHVS and CDR2 FNYEAQ. For the CDR3, the DNA is TGTGCCAGCAGCCCCGTCGCTTCGGAGCTGTTTTTT. Protein sequence: CASSPVASELFF.

The chain is built from TRBV7-2 and TRBJ1-2; D uncertain. The ends were cut back, 2 bases at V and 4 bases at J, with 14 bases in the middle. The CDR3 contains 15 residues. CDR1 SGHTA and CDR2 FQGNSA come from the germline V gene. The CDR3 region is CASSLISLWGYGYTF. Written as DNA, the CDR3 is TGTGCCAGCAGCTTAATATCGCTGTGGGGCTATGGCTACACCTTC.

At least ten counts were recorded for this clonotype. The chain links TRBV4-3 to TRBJ1-6; tentative D call: TRBD1 (5 bases). In germline, CDR1 is LGHNA, CDR2 YSLEER. CDR3 size: 17 residues. V was shortened by 4 bases and J by 7 bases, with 20 bases between the two germline ends. Here the CDR3 DNA reads TGCGCCAGCAGCCCCTCCCCCACCGACAGAAGGAATTCACCCCTCCACTTT. Translation gives CASSPSPTDRRNSPLHF.

This clonotype came up a few times. The chain is built from TRBV4-1 and TRBJ1-1, with no clear D. V shed 2 bases and J shed 0 bases, with 10 bases lying between them. Germline CDR1 and CDR2: MGHRA and YSYEKL. The CDR3 is made up of 15 amino acids. The CDR3 here is CASSQLEVMNTEAFF. The CDR3, as DNA: TGCGCCAGCAGCCAACTCGAGGTGATGAACACTGAAGCTTTCTTT.

V is TRBV20-1 and J is TRBJ2-7, with no clear D. With 4 bases removed from V and 2 bases from J, the gap between germline ends came to 12 bases. The length of the CDR3 is 13 residues. Germline CDR1 is DFQATT and CDR2 is SNEGSKA (reference sequence). The CDR3 reads CSAITGPPYEQYF. CDR3 DNA: TGCAGTGCTATAACCGGGCCTCCCTACGAGCAGTACTTC.

V and J are TRBV9 and TRBJ1-2; TRBD1 might be the D (5 bases). The germline V gene has CDR1 SGDLS and CDR2 YYNGEE. The CDR3 loop spans 13 amino acids. V was shortened by 2 bases and J by 2 bases, with 7 bases between the two germline ends. CDR3 DNA sequence: TGTGCCAGCAGCGTTTCAGGGAACTATGGCTACACCTTC. Protein: CASSVSGNYGYTF.

The genes are TRBV20-1 and TRBJ2-5; D is unclear. V shed 3 bases and J shed 6 bases, with 11 bases lying between them. The germline V gene has CDR1 DFQATT and CDR2 SNEGSKA (reference sequence). This CDR3 is 12 amino acids long. The CDR3 DNA is TGCAGTGCTAGGGGGTCTAGGAAGACCCAGTACTTC. Protein: CSARGSRKTQYF.

The chain has TRBV28 and TRBJ2-2, with D possibly matching TRBD2 (5 bases). The V gene's germline CDR1 is MDHEN and CDR2 SYDVKM. The CDR3 spans 13 residues. Trimming left V 6 bases short and J 7 bases short, with 12 bases between. CDR3 sequence (DNA): TGTGCCAGCAGCCAAGTGAGCGGCGGGGAGCTGTTTTTT. It translates to CASSQVSGGELFF.